These 16 T cell receptor beta chains were all obtained from the same sample, sequenced in a study of blood T cell repertoires in COVID-19. Repertoires were generated with immunoSEQ multiplex PCR, while TCRdb's copy carries only in-frame clones and drops some. The profile shows around 53,000 clones, approximately 84% of them singletons. The specimen sequenced was peripheral blood. The source of these receptors is a man aged 70 or older with active COVID-19.

The chain joins TRBV14 to TRBJ1-4, with unresolved D. This CDR3 spans 16 amino acids. The V gene lost 4 bases and the J gene lost 0 bases, with 12 bases spanning the gap. CDR1 and CDR2 (germline): SGHDN, FVKESK. CDR3 in DNA: TGTGCCAGCAGCCCAACTATCCGATCAACTAATGAAAAACTGTTTTTT. Translated: CASSPTIRSTNEKLFF. The whole variable domain, filled in from reference TRBV14 and TRBJ1-4, reads EAGVTQFPSHSVIEKGQTVTLRCDPISGHDNLYWYRRVMGKEIKFLLHFVKESKQDESGMPNNRFLAERTGGTYSTLKVQPAELEDSGVYFCASSPTIRSTNEKLFFGSGTQLSVL.

This clone has just a few counts. V gene TRBV4-1 combines with J gene TRBJ2-1, with TRBD1 matching 7 bases. The CDR3 is made up of 15 amino acids. The germline V gene encodes CDR1 MGHRA and CDR2 YSYEKL. Trimming took 3 bases from V and 7 from J; bases not matched to a gene: 9. DNA for the CDR3: TGCGCCAGCAGCCACGGTGGGACAGCTTTAAATGAGCAGTTCTTC. Translation: CASSHGGTALNEQFF.

The chain recombines TRBV5-4 with TRBJ2-7; 11 nucleotides align to TRBD2. V lost 4 bases and J lost 0; bases outside the gene matches: 3. Germline V lookup: CDR1 SGHNT, CDR2 YYREEE (reference sequence). The length of the CDR3 is 15 residues. The CDR3 is CASSASGRPSYEQYF. The CDR3 bases are TGTGCCAGCAGCGCTAGCGGGAGGCCCTCCTACGAGCAGTACTTC.

This chain joins TRBV13 and TRBJ2-5, with D maybe TRBD1 (6 bases). Germline CDR1 and CDR2: PRHDT and FYEKMQ (reference sequence). V dropped 4 bases and J dropped 1 base, with 19 bases sitting between them. The CDR3 spans 17 residues. The CDR3 sequence: CASSSRQVSFSQETQYF. CDR3 DNA: TGTGCCAGCAGCTCAAGACAGGTCTCCTTTTCCCAAGAGACCCAGTACTTC.

The J gene is TRBJ2-7, the V gene TRBV19, with 9 nucleotides matching TRBD2. V lost 5 bases to trimming and J lost 5 bases; unmatched junction nucleotides: 16. CDR1 and CDR2 (germline): LNHDA, SQIVND (reference sequence). The CDR3 runs to 17 residues. CDR3 protein: CASSLIPGLAGTNEQYF. The CDR3, as DNA: TGTGCCAGTAGTTTAATACCCGGGCTAGCGGGAACGAACGAGCAGTACTTC.

CDR3 DNA sequence: TGTGCCAGCAGTTACTTATATGGGCAGGGGGGTAATCAGCCCCAGCATTTT. Translating it yields CASSYLYGQGGNQPQHF. V and J are TRBV6-2 or TRBV6-3 and TRBJ1-5; 7 bases agree with TRBD1. J gave up 4 bases and V 1 base, and 10 bases lay outside the gene matches. Germline V lookup: CDR1 MNHEY, CDR2 SVGEGT. This CDR3 has 17 amino acids.

This clone was seen only once. This rearrangement joins TRBV11-1 to TRBJ2-1; 9 positions agree with TRBD1. The CDR3 consists of 15 residues. Germline V gives CDR1 SGHAT, CDR2 FQDESV (reference sequence). The trim removed 4 bases at V and 10 bases at J, leaving 11 bases unmatched. CDR3 residues: CASSSQGTGRREQFF. The CDR3, as DNA: TGTGCCAGCAGCTCCCAAGGGACAGGGAGGCGGGAGCAGTTCTTC.

The chain joins TRBV6-5 to TRBJ1-5; D is unresolved. CDR1 is MNHEY, CDR2 SVGAGI, per germline. This CDR3 region has 12 residues. For the CDR3, the DNA is TGTACTAGGGAGCGTAGCAATCAGCCCCAGCATTTT. The encoded protein is CTRERSNQPQHF.

V gene TRBV4-2 combines with J gene TRBJ1-2, with 8 bases fitting TRBD1. Germline loops: CDR1 LGHNA, CDR2 YNFKEQ. Germline trimming cut 2 bases from V and 7 bases from J; bases unmatched to any gene: 9. The CDR3 is made up of 15 amino acids. In DNA, the CDR3 is TGTGCCAGCAGCCAAAGCACAGGGGGTATAGTTGGCTACACCTTC. It translates to CASSQSTGGIVGYTF.

The V call is TRBV5-1, the J call TRBJ1-1, with D perhaps TRBD1 (5 bases). Deletions cut 2 bases from V and 0 bases from J, with 17 bases between. The CDR3 runs 17 residues. The germline V gene encodes CDR1 SGHRS and CDR2 YFSETQ. The CDR3 here is CASSLGPMGGMNTEAFF. The CDR3 region has the DNA TGCGCCAGCAGCTTAGGCCCCATGGGGGGTATGAACACTGAAGCTTTCTTT.

This clone was picked up a small number of times. This chain uses TRBV6-5 with TRBJ2-7; 9 nucleotides align to TRBD1. This CDR3 is built from 15 residues. Germline CDR1 MNHEY, CDR2 SVGAGI. Losses at the gene ends were 6 bases for V and 3 bases for J; bases not matched to a gene: 9. CDR3 loop: CASRQPGTGNYEQYF. The CDR3 DNA sequence: TGTGCCAGCAGGCAGCCCGGGACAGGGAACTACGAGCAGTACTTC.

The genes are TRBV11-2 and TRBJ2-7, with TRBD2 matching over 14 bases. J was trimmed by 6 bases and V by 1 base; bases with no gene match: 11. Germline CDR1 is SGHAT and CDR2 is FQNNGV. This CDR3 is 18 amino acids long. The CDR3 reads CASSLVRGRLAGGGEQYF. CDR3 nucleotides: TGTGCCAGCAGCTTAGTCAGGGGGAGACTAGCGGGAGGGGGCGAGCAGTACTTC. The full variable domain, with the rest looked up from reference TRBV11-2 and TRBJ2-7, is EAGVAQSPRYKIIEKRQSVAFWCNPISGHATLYWYQQILGQGPKLLIQFQNNGVVDDSQLPKDRFSAERLKGVDSTLKIQPAKLEDSAVYLCASSLVRGRLAGGGEQYFGPGTRLTVT.

J is TRBJ2-7 and V is TRBV28, with 9 bases matching TRBD2. Germline assignment: CDR1 MDHEN and CDR2 SYDVKM. The trim removed 7 bases at V and 5 bases at J, leaving 9 bases unmatched. The CDR3 loop spans 14 amino acids. The CDR3 sequence: CASTAGGLTDEQYF. The CDR3 DNA follows: TGTGCCAGCACGGCGGGGGGGTTAACCGACGAGCAGTACTTC. The full variable domain, in which reference TRBV28 and TRBJ2-7 provide the parts outside the CDR3, is DVKVTQSSRYLVKRTGEKVFLECVQDMDHENMFWYRQDPGLGLRLIYFSYDVKMKEKGDIPEGYSVSREKKERFSLILESASTNQTSMYLCASTAGGLTDEQYFGPGTRLTVT.

This clone was counted many times. CDR3: CASSPQGALYEQYF. CDR3 nucleotides: TGTGCCAGTAGTCCTCAGGGGGCCCTCTACGAGCAGTACTTC. The chain has TRBV19 and TRBJ2-7; 8 nucleotides line up with TRBD1. With V trimmed by 5 bases and J by 3 bases, 6 bases remained unmatched. CDR1 and CDR2 (germline): LNHDA, SQIVND (reference sequence). The CDR3 length is 14 residues.

The J gene is TRBJ2-7, the V gene TRBV5-4; D remains ambiguous. Germline CDR1 is SGHNT and CDR2 is YYREEE (reference sequence). The CDR3 contains 12 residues. With 4 bases removed from V and 5 bases from J, the gap between germline ends came to 10 bases. Here the CDR3 reads CASSRALDEQYF. The CDR3 DNA is TGTGCCAGCAGCCGCGCTTTGGACGAGCAGTACTTC.

The J gene is TRBJ2-7, the V gene TRBV7-2, with a weak D call TRBD1 (7 bases). The V gene lost 6 bases and the J gene lost 0 bases, with 12 bases spanning the gap. The CDR3 is 14 residues long. Germline-derived CDR1 and CDR2 are SGHTA and FQGNSA. The CDR3 protein is CASRQGGPSYEQYF. In DNA form, the CDR3 reads TGTGCCAGCAGGCAGGGGGGCCCCTCCTACGAGCAGTACTTC.